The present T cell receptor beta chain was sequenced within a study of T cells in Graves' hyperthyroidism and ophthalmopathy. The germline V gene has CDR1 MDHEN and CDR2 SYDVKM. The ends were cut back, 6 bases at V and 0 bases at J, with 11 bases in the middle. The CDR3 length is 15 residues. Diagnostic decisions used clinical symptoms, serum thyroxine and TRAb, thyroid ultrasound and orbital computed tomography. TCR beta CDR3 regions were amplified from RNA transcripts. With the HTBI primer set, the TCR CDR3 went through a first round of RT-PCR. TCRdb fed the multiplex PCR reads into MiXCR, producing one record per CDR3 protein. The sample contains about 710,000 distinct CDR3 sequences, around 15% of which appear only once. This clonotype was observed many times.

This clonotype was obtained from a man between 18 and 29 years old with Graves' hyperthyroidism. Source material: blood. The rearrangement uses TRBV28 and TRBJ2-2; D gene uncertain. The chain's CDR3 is CASSRRATNTGELFF. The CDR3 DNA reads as TGTGCCAGCAGCCGTCGGGCAACGAACACCGGGGAGCTGTTTTTT.